The clone carrying this TCR beta chain was seen only a few times. Its antigen is currently unknown. The CDR3 has 15 amino acids. In germline, CDR1 is DFQATT, CDR2 SNEGSKA (reference sequence). Trimming removed 6 bases from V and 1 base from J, with 16 bases in between. Researchers tagged individual cDNA molecules with unique molecular identifiers. Each CDR3 protein is one row after TCRdb ran MiXCR on the 5' RACE reads. The sample lists 65,000 to 95,000 distinct CDR3 sequences, more than 13% occurring once. The entry originates in a study of early T cells in non-severe SARS-CoV-2 infection. Looking at the study overall: Sequencing targeted bulk RNA from unsorted whole blood, leaving chains unpaired.

Study results and caveats: The study's VDJdb matching favored anti-spike CD8 responses and missed private and CD4 specificities.

The origin of this receptor is an adult who was a healthcare worker with PCR-confirmed SARS-CoV-2 infection or an uninfected control (not recorded which). The rearrangement uses TRBV20-1 and TRBJ2-4; D is undetermined. The sample consisted of whole blood. In DNA, the CDR3 is TGCAGTGCATGTGACACCGGAAAGGCCAAAAACATTCAGTACTTC. Translating gives CSACDTGKAKNIQYF.